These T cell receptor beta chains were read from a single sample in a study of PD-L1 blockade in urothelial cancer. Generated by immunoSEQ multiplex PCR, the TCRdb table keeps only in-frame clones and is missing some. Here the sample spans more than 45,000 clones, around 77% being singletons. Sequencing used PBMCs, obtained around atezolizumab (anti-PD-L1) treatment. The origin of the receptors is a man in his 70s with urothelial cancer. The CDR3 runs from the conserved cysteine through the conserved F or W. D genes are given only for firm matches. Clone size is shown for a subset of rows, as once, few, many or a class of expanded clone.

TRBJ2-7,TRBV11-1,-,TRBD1,TGTGCCAGCAGCTCGGGACAGGGATTCTACTACGAGCAGTACTTC,CASSSGQGFYYEQYF
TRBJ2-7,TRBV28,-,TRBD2,TGTGCCAGTACGACTAGCGGTCTAGTAGGGTACGAGCAGTACTTC,CASTTSGLVGYEQYF
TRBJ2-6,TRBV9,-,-,TGTGCCAGCAGCGCTCTTAGCTCTGGGGCCAACGTCCTGACTTTC,CASSALSSGANVLTF
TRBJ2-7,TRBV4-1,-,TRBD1,TGCGCCAGCAGCCAAGTGGGGACAGGGGCTGGAGAGCAGTACTTC,CASSQVGTGAGEQYF
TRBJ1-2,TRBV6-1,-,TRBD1,TGTGCCAGCAGTGAAGGGACAGGCAACTATGGCTACACCTTC,CASSEGTGNYGYTF
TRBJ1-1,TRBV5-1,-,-,TGCGCCAGCCATGGAGACGGTAACACTGAAGCTTTCTTT,CASHGDGNTEAFF
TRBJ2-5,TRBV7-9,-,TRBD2,TGTGCCAGCAGCTCTAGCGGGACACAAGAGACCCAGTACTTC,CASSSSGTQETQYF
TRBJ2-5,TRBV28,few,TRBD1,TGTGCCAGCAGCCTGGGACAGGGTCGGGAGACCCAGTACTTC,CASSLGQGRETQYF
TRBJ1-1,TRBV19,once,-,TGTGCCAGTCAGGGCCTAGTCGATGAAGCTTTCTTT,CASQGLVDEAFF
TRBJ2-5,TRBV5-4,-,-,TGTGCCAGCAGCTTCACAGGGGGAGGGGAGACCCAGTACTTC,CASSFTGGGETQYF
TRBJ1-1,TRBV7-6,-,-,TGTGCCAGCAGCTTAGGCCCCGGGGGCACTGAAGCTTTCTTT,CASSLGPGGTEAFF
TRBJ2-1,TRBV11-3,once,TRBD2,TGTGCCAGCAGAGGGAGGGGAAATGAGCAGTTCTTC,CASRGRGNEQFF
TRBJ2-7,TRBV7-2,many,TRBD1,TGTGCCAGCAGCCGTCTTCCGGGACAGGACTACGAGCAGTACTTC,CASSRLPGQDYEQYF
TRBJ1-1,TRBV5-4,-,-,TGTGCCAGCAGCTACGACCGAGGGACTGAAGCTTTCTTT,CASSYDRGTEAFF
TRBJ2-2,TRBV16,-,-,TGTGCCAGCAGCCTTAACAGGGAGACCGGGGAGCTGTTTTTT,CASSLNRETGELFF
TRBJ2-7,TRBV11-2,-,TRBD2,TGTGCCAGCAGCTCGTCGGGAGGGAAGCAGTACTTC,CASSSSGGKQYF
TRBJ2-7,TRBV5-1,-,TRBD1,TGCGCCAGCAGCTCGGGACAGGGGGCGACCGAGCAGTACTTC,CASSSGQGATEQYF
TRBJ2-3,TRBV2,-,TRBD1,TGTGCCACGCGACAGGGGGCGCGAACAGATACGCAGTATTTT,CATRQGARTDTQYF
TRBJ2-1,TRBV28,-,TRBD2,TGTGCCAGCAAAGGGACTACCCTCAATGAGCAGTTCTTC,CASKGTTLNEQFF
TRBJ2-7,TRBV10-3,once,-,TGTGCCATCAGTAACCCAGGCGAGCAGTACTTC,CAISNPGEQYF
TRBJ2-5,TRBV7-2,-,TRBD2,TGTGCCAGCAGCTTCATAGCGGGGGGAAAAGAGACCCAGTACTTC,CASSFIAGGKETQYF
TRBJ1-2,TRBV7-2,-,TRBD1,TGTGCCAGCAGCCCCTCCGGGACAGCCACCTATGGCTACACCTTC,CASSPSGTATYGYTF
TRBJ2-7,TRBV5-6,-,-,TGTGCCAGCAGCTTGTACGGTGTGAAACCCCCCTACGAGCAGTACTTC,CASSLYGVKPPYEQYF
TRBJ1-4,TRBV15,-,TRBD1,TGTGCCACCAGCAGAGAAGGGACAGGGGCAGGGAAACTGTTTTTT,CATSREGTGAGKLFF
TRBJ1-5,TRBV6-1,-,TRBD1,TGTGCCAGCAGTGATAGGGACAGGGGAGCTCAGCCCCAGCATTTT,CASSDRDRGAQPQHF
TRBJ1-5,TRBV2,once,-,TGTGCCAGCAGTGAGAGTGATAGCAATCAGCCCCAGCATTTT,CASSESDSNQPQHF
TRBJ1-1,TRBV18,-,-,TGTGCCAGCTCACCACGAGGGCAGAACACTGAAGCTTTCTTT,CASSPRGQNTEAFF
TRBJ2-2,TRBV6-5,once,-,TGTGCCAGCAGTTACAGACAGAACACCGGGGAGCTGTTTTTT,CASSYRQNTGELFF
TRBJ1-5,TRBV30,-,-,TGTGCCTGGAGTATCAGCGTCGAGCCCCAGCATTTT,CAWSISVEPQHF
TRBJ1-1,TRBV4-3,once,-,TGCGCCAGCAGCCAAGATCTCGGGGTGGACACTGAAGCTTTCTTT,CASSQDLGVDTEAFF
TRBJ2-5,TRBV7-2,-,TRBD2,TGTGCCAGCAGCAATCCGGGACTAGGCGGGGGAGAGACCCAGTACTTC,CASSNPGLGGGETQYF
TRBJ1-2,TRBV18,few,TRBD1,TGTGCCAGCTCACAGACAGGGGGCCACTATGGCTACACCTTC,CASSQTGGHYGYTF
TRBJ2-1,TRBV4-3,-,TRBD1,TGCGCCAGCAGCCAAGGACAGGGGAACGATGAGCGGTTCTTC,CASSQGQGNDERFF
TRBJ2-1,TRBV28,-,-,TGTGCCAGCAGGCAACCGGGTCCATCTACAAATGAGCAGTTCTTC,CASRQPGPSTNEQFF
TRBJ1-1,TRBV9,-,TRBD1,TGTGCCAGCAGCGACGGACAGGGGGTCACTGAAGCTTTCTTT,CASSDGQGVTEAFF
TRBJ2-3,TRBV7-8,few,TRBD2,TGTGCCAGCAGCCCGTACCGACTAGCGGGAGGTTATGCGCAGTATTTT,CASSPYRLAGGYAQYF
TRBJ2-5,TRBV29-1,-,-,TGCAGCGCTACCGAAGGGGCGGGGGAGACCCAGTACTTC,CSATEGAGETQYF